The sequence of this T cell receptor beta chain was determined in a study of shared clonotypes between healthy human individuals. Assay used: immunoSEQ multiplex PCR; TCRdb lists only in-frame clones, some missing. The sample includes about 2 million clones, 85% to 95% of them seen just once. Germline V gene data show CDR1 as SGHVS and CDR2 as FNYEAQ. Trimming cost V 5 bases and J 8 bases; bases outside gene matches: 8. CDR3 length: 15 residues. Naive-designated CD8 cells lacked CD45RO, were positively enriched for CCR7, and omitted terminally differentiated effector memory CD45RA+ cells. Material: naive CD8+ T cells sorted from blood. This sequence originates from a man younger than 35 in good health. The V call is TRBV7-6, the J call TRBJ2-3; TRBD2 agrees at 12 bases. CDR3 protein: CASSPLAGGPGTQYF. The CDR3 DNA reads as TGTGCCAGCAGCCCCCTAGCGGGAGGGCCGGGTACGCAGTATTTT.